Shown below are 30 T cell receptor beta chains from a single sample sequenced in a study of siplizumab effects on memory and regulatory T cells. Generated by immunoSEQ multiplex PCR, the TCRdb table keeps only in-frame clones and is missing some. The repertoire has over 70,000 clones, around 95% of them found once; the top ten carry around 20%. Sequenced: CD8+ T cells sorted from blood. These receptors all stem from a human donor in good health.

The chain carries TRBV7-9 and TRBJ2-7, with a possible D match to TRBD1 (6 bases). Germline lookup yields CDR1 SEHNR and CDR2 FQNEAQ (reference sequence). V was shortened by 5 bases and J by 5 bases, with 10 bases between the two germline ends. The CDR3 loop spans 12 amino acids. Here the CDR3 DNA reads TGTGCCAGCAGCAGCAGGGGCGACGAGCAGTACTTC. As protein: CASSSRGDEQYF.

This clone was counted a single time. The chain couples TRBV4-1 to TRBJ1-1; D possibly corresponds to TRBD1 (5 bases). Trimming took off 1 base at V and 7 bases at J, with 13 bases between the two ends. Germline V gene data show CDR1 as MGHRA and CDR2 as YSYEKL. The CDR3 length is 14 residues. The DNA for the CDR3 is TGCGCCAGCAGCCAAGTTAAGGGGTTGATTGAAGCTTTCTTT. Protein sequence: CASSQVKGLIEAFF.

The chain couples TRBV7-3 to TRBJ2-3, with a weak D call TRBD2 (5 bases). V was shortened by 3 bases and J by 5 bases, with 6 bases between the two germline ends. The V gene's germline CDR1 is SGHTA and CDR2 FQGTGA. The CDR3 loop spans 12 amino acids. The CDR3 spells CASSFGRDTQYF. In DNA form, the CDR3 reads TGTGCCAGCAGCTTTGGGAGAGATACGCAGTATTTT.

The CDR3 DNA sequence: TGTGCCAGCAGCTCCGAGGGGTCTACCTACGAGCAGTACTTC. The encoded protein is CASSSEGSTYEQYF. The chain uses TRBV7-9 and TRBJ2-7, with D perhaps given as TRBD1 or TRBD2 (5 bases each). Germline V gene data show CDR1 as SEHNR and CDR2 as FQNEAQ (reference sequence). The V end was cut by 4 bases, the J end by 2 bases, with 12 bases between. CDR3 size: 14 residues.

The chain is built from TRBV14 and TRBJ2-3; perhaps D is TRBD1 or TRBD2 (5 bases each). Looked up from germline, CDR1 is SGHDN and CDR2 is FVKESK. Deletions cut 1 base from V and 8 bases from J, with 16 bases between. This CDR3 has 15 residues. The CDR3 spells CASSQARGPIATQYF. The DNA of the CDR3 is TGTGCCAGCAGCCAAGCACGGGGCCCTATAGCTACGCAGTATTTT. The whole variable domain, remainder taken from reference TRBV14 and TRBJ2-3, is EAGVTQFPSHSVIEKGQTVTLRCDPISGHDNLYWYRRVMGKEIKFLLHFVKESKQDESGMPNNRFLAERTGGTYSTLKVQPAELEDSGVYFCASSQARGPIATQYFGPGTRLTVL.

The V and J genes are TRBV19 and TRBJ1-4, with D uncertain. The CDR3 runs 11 residues. V was shortened by 3 bases and J by 7 bases, with 3 bases between the two germline ends. In germline, CDR1 is LNHDA, CDR2 SQIVND (reference sequence). This CDR3 is CASSMGEKLFF. In DNA form, the CDR3 reads TGTGCCAGTAGTATGGGTGAAAAACTGTTTTTT.

This clone has only one observation. The gene calls are TRBV6-1 and TRBJ2-5; TRBD2 agrees at 9 bases. Germline CDR1 and CDR2: MNHNS and SASEGT. V gave up 3 bases and J gave up 3 bases; unmatched junction bases: 8. CDR3 length: 16 residues. DNA of the CDR3: TGTGCCAGCAGTGAGTGGGAGACTAGCGGCAAAGAGACCCAGTACTTC. This codes for CASSEWETSGKETQYF.

The chain is built from TRBV2 and TRBJ2-3, with 7 bases lining up with TRBD1. This CDR3 region has 17 residues. Trimming at V came to 4 bases and at J to 0 bases, leaving 10 bases not matched to a gene. The germline V gene encodes CDR1 SNHLY and CDR2 FYNNEI. DNA for the CDR3: TGTGCCAGCAGTGGTGGGTTACAGGGGCCGAGCACAGATACGCAGTATTTT. This translates into CASSGGLQGPSTDTQYF.

J is TRBJ2-1 and V is TRBV7-6; TRBD1 matches 9 bases. V gave up 0 bases and J gave up 4 bases; unmatched junction bases: 4. Germline V CDR1 and CDR2: SGHVS, FNYEAQ. The CDR3 covers 16 residues. CDR3 coding DNA: TGTGCCAGCAGCTTAGCATCGACAGGGGGTTACAATGAGCAGTTCTTC. Its protein is CASSLASTGGYNEQFF.

The chain carries TRBV19 and TRBJ2-5; 12 bases align to TRBD2. V lost 5 bases, J lost 1 base, and 11 bases stayed unmatched. Germline assignment: CDR1 LNHDA and CDR2 SQIVND (reference sequence). The CDR3 sequence is 18 residues long. CDR3 sequence reads: CASSSGRTSGTSQETQYF. CDR3 DNA sequence: TGTGCCAGTAGTTCGGGGAGGACTAGCGGGACCTCCCAAGAGACCCAGTACTTC.

This chain links TRBV5-6 with TRBJ2-2; tentative D call: TRBD2 (5 bases). The CDR3 is 15 residues long. The ends were cut back, 2 bases at V and 4 bases at J, with 12 bases in the middle. CDR1 is SGHDT and CDR2 is YYEEEE in the germline V gene. The CDR3 coding sequence is TGTGCCAGCAGCTTCTCCGACGGGGTCACCGGGGAGCTGTTTTTT. Translating gives CASSFSDGVTGELFF.

The chain links TRBV6-4 to TRBJ2-3, with 9 bases that match TRBD2. CDR3 size: 15 residues. With 0 bases clipped from V and 4 bases from J, the junction kept 2 bases outside the gene matches. Germline CDR1 is MRHNA and CDR2 is SNTAGT. CDR3 amino acids: CASSDSIAGADTQYF. As DNA, the CDR3 is TGTGCCAGCAGTGACTCGATAGCGGGAGCAGATACGCAGTATTTT.

This clone occurred once. The gene calls are TRBV12-5 and TRBJ2-7; D remains unclear. Germline V gene lookup returns CDR1 LGHNT and CDR2 FRNRAP. This CDR3 contains 13 residues. Trimming took off 4 bases at V and 3 bases at J, with 10 bases between the two ends. The CDR3 protein is CASGWGENYEQYF. CDR3 bases: TGTGCTAGTGGTTGGGGTGAAAACTACGAGCAGTACTTC. Full variable domain (outside the CDR3, taken from reference TRBV12-5 and TRBJ2-7): DARVTQTPRHKVTEMGQEVTMRCQPILGHNTVFWYRQTMMQGLELLAYFRNRAPLDDSGMPKDRFSAEMPDATLATLKIQPSEPRDSAVYFCASGWGENYEQYFGPGTRLTVT.

V gene TRBV12-5 combines with J gene TRBJ2-2, with TRBD2 matching 14 bases. The CDR3 is made up of 17 amino acids. CDR1 is LGHNT and CDR2 is FRNRAP in the germline V gene. The J segment lost 2 bases and the V segment lost 6 bases, leaving 5 bases of the junction unmatched. CDR3 coding DNA: TGTGCTAGTGGATATGGGACTAGCGGGAGTAACACCGGGGAGCTGTTTTTT. This codes for CASGYGTSGSNTGELFF. Drawing the rest from reference TRBV12-5 and TRBJ2-2, the complete variable domain is DARVTQTPRHKVTEMGQEVTMRCQPILGHNTVFWYRQTMMQGLELLAYFRNRAPLDDSGMPKDRFSAEMPDATLATLKIQPSEPRDSAVYFCASGYGTSGSNTGELFFGEGSRLTVL.

The gene calls are TRBV28 and TRBJ2-3, with 9 nucleotides matching TRBD1. This CDR3 has 15 amino acids. The trim removed 6 bases at V and 0 bases at J, leaving 4 bases unmatched. Germline values: CDR1 MDHEN, CDR2 SYDVKM. The CDR3 spells CASSWTGVSTDTQYF. CDR3 sequence (DNA): TGTGCCAGCAGCTGGACAGGGGTTAGCACAGATACGCAGTATTTT.

The V call is TRBV27, the J call TRBJ1-4; D call uncertain. V was clipped by 2 bases and J by 5 bases, with 12 bases between them. The germline gives CDR1 MNHEY, CDR2 SMNVEV (reference sequence). CDR3 size: 15 residues. The CDR3 bases are TGTGCCAGCAGTTTAGCACTCAGGCTAAATGAAAAACTGTTTTTT. It translates to CASSLALRLNEKLFF.

V gene TRBV14 combines with J gene TRBJ2-3, with D perhaps matching TRBD1 (5 bases). Between the trimmed V and J ends, which lost 6 bases and 1 base, there was a span of 11 bases. The CDR3 runs to 14 residues. Germline assignment: CDR1 SGHDN and CDR2 FVKESK. The CDR3 region has the DNA TGTGCCAGCAGTTATTTGGGGCGCACAGATACGCAGTATTTT. Amino acid sequence: CASSYLGRTDTQYF.

This clone was detected only once. This chain links TRBV6-4 with TRBJ2-2, with D possibly being TRBD2 (6 bases). Germline V gives CDR1 MRHNA, CDR2 SNTAGT. The CDR3 contains 14 residues. V lost 7 bases and J lost 13, with 22 bases in between. The CDR3 nucleotides read TGTGCCAGCATGGTAGGGACTTGCCCCTGCGGGCTGTTTTTT. Protein sequence: CASMVGTCPCGLFF.

J is TRBJ1-5 and V is TRBV11-2; 8 nucleotides agree with TRBD1. This CDR3 comprises 15 residues. Germline V gene data show CDR1 as SGHAT and CDR2 as FQNNGV. Germline trimming cut 0 bases from V and 5 bases from J; bases unmatched to any gene: 3. CDR3 loop: CASSLDWTGHQPQHF. The CDR3 coding sequence is TGTGCCAGCAGCTTAGATTGGACAGGGCATCAGCCCCAGCATTTT.

V gene TRBV9 combines with J gene TRBJ1-4, with D unresolved. CDR1 and CDR2 from the germline V gene are SGDLS and YYNGEE. The CDR3 totals 14 residues. Trimming cost V 0 bases and J 10 bases, with 13 bases left between them. The CDR3 loop reads CASSVGEGSIKLFF. The CDR3 region has the DNA TGTGCCAGCAGCGTAGGCGAGGGATCCATAAAACTGTTTTTT.

The chain joins TRBV19 to TRBJ2-1; possibly TRBD1 for D (6 bases). The V gene lost 1 base and the J gene lost 0 bases, with 13 bases spanning the gap. The CDR3 has 17 amino acids. Germline values: CDR1 LNHDA, CDR2 SQIVND (reference sequence). The CDR3 region is CASSIAAGDYSYNEQFF. Written as DNA, the CDR3 is TGTGCCAGTAGTATAGCGGCAGGGGATTACTCCTACAATGAGCAGTTCTTC.

This clone has only one observation. The chain uses TRBV5-6 and TRBJ1-1; no reliable D call. CDR1 is SGHDT and CDR2 is YYEEEE in the germline V gene. This CDR3 region has 14 residues. Trimming took 0 bases from V and 1 from J, leaving 7 bases between them. The CDR3: CASSLDRGNTEAFF. CDR3 nucleotides: TGTGCCAGCAGCTTGGATCGGGGGAACACTGAAGCTTTCTTT. The complete variable domain, with remaining parts taken from reference TRBV5-6 and TRBJ1-1, reads DAGVTQSPTHLIKTRGQQVTLRCSPKSGHDTVSWYQQALGQGPQFIFQYYEEEERQRGNFPDRFSGHQFPNYSSELNVNALLLGDSALYLCASSLDRGNTEAFFGQGTRLTVV.

This rearrangement joins TRBV28 to TRBJ2-1; 8 bases align to TRBD2. V lost 6 bases, J lost 1 base, and 14 bases stayed unmatched. CDR1 MDHEN and CDR2 SYDVKM come from the germline V gene. This CDR3 has 18 residues. CDR3 DNA sequence: TGTGCCAGCAGCCCCCGATGGACACTAGCGGTATCCTACAATGAGCAGTTCTTC. It yields the protein CASSPRWTLAVSYNEQFF.

The chain recombines TRBV9 with TRBJ2-7; D gene unclear. The length of the CDR3 is 14 residues. Trimming pared 0 bases from V and 1 base from J, leaving 8 bases between. Germline CDR1 SGDLS, CDR2 YYNGEE. The CDR3 spells CASSVGFESYEQYF. As DNA, the CDR3 is TGTGCCAGCAGCGTAGGTTTCGAATCCTACGAGCAGTACTTC.

This clone was seen just once. J is TRBJ2-4 and V is TRBV9; D uncertain. Germline-derived CDR1 and CDR2 are SGDLS and YYNGEE. V lost 4 bases and J lost 6, with 14 bases in between. The CDR3 runs to 14 residues. CDR3 nucleotides: TGTGCCAGCAGCATAAAAGACGGCACAAACATTCAGTACTTC. It codes for CASSIKDGTNIQYF.

The rearrangement links TRBV4-2 to TRBJ2-5, with TRBD2 identical over 7 bases. The CDR3 is made up of 17 amino acids. Trimming at V came to 1 base and at J to 5 bases, leaving 13 bases not matched to a gene. Germline CDR1 LGHNA, CDR2 YNFKEQ. DNA of the CDR3: TGTGCCAGCAGCCAAGCTAGCGGCCACGAGGGCGGGGAGACCCAGTACTTC. As protein: CASSQASGHEGGETQYF.

This chain uses TRBV7-6 with TRBJ2-2, with D perhaps TRBD2 (6 bases). Germline V lookup: CDR1 SGHVS, CDR2 FNYEAQ. V was clipped by 5 bases and J by 7 bases, with 20 bases between them. The CDR3 is 16 amino acids. CDR3 amino acids: CASSPRLAPVDGELFF. The DNA of the CDR3 is TGTGCCAGCAGCCCCAGGCTAGCGCCAGTGGACGGGGAGCTGTTTTTT.

This chain links TRBV2 with TRBJ1-5; tentatively, D is TRBD1 (5 bases). This CDR3 is 13 amino acids long. Germline loops: CDR1 SNHLY, CDR2 FYNNEI. Trimming pared 2 bases from V and 5 bases from J, leaving 7 bases between. The CDR3 loop reads CASSETGHQPQHF. The CDR3 nucleotides are TGTGCCAGCAGTGAAACAGGACATCAGCCCCAGCATTTT.

This clone was detected once. The chain links TRBV13 to TRBJ1-2, with D possibly TRBD1 on 6 matching bases. The CDR3 extends over 15 amino acids. V was clipped by 3 bases and J by 0 bases, with 11 bases between them. CDR1 is PRHDT, CDR2 FYEKMQ, per germline (reference sequence). The CDR3 here is CASSFWGGSNYGYTF. Written as DNA, the CDR3 is TGTGCCAGCAGCTTTTGGGGGGGCTCTAACTATGGCTACACCTTC.

This rearrangement joins TRBV19 to TRBJ2-1; D possibly corresponds to TRBD2 (6 bases). Deletions cut 3 bases from V and 7 bases from J, with 7 bases between. Germline V lookup: CDR1 LNHDA, CDR2 SQIVND (reference sequence). The CDR3 is 12 residues long. CDR3 sequence (DNA): TGTGCCAGTAGTATCCGGGGGAATGAGCAGTTCTTC. It encodes CASSIRGNEQFF.